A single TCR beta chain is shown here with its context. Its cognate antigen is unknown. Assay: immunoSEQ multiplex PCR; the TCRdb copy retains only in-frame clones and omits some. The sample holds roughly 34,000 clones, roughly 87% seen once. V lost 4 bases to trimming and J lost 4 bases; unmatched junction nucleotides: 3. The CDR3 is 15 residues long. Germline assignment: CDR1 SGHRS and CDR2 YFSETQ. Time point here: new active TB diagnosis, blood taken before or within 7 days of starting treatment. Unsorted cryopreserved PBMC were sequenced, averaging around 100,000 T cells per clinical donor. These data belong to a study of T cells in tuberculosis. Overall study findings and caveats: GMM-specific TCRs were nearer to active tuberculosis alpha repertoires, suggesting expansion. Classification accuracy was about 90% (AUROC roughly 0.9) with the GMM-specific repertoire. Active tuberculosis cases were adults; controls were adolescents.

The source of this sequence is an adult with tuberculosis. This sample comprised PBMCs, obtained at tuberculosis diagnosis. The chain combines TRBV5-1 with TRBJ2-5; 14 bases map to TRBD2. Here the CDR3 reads CASSVTSGGAETQYF. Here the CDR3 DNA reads TGCGCCAGCAGCGTGACTAGCGGGGGGGCAGAGACCCAGTACTTC.